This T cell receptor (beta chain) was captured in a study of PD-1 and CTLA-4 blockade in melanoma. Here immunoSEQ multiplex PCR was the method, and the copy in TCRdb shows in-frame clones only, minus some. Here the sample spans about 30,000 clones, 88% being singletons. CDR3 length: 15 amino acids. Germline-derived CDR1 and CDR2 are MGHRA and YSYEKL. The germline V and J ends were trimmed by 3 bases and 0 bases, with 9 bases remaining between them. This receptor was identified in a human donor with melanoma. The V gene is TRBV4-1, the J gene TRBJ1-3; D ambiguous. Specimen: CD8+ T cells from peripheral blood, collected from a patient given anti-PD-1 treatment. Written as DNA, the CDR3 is TGCGCCAGCAGCCACGAGGTGGCCTCTGGAAACACCATATATTTT. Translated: CASSHEVASGNTIYF.